These 25 T cell receptor beta chains were sequenced from one sample in a study of metastatic and nonmetastatic thyroid tumors. Each patient came to thyroid surgery without any prior treatment (of any kind). TCRdb used MiXCR to call clones anew from the PCR reads. The sample lists 30,000 to 35,000 clones, around 31% occurring once. Source material: tumor tissue. Every receptor here comes from a female donor with papillary thyroid cancer or a benign thyroid nodule (not recorded which). Some clones in this sample may be carry-over from other donors' samples.

The V and J genes are TRBV4-1 and TRBJ2-2, with D possibly matching TRBD2 (6 bases). V was clipped by 1 base and J by 0 bases, with 9 bases between them. CDR3 size: 16 residues. Looked up from germline, CDR1 is MGHRA and CDR2 is YSYEKL. The CDR3 protein is CASSQGGGTNTGELFF. CDR3 bases: TGCGCCAGCAGCCAAGGTGGAGGGACGAACACCGGGGAGCTGTTTTTT.

The table lists this clone with a few counts. The V gene is TRBV20-1, the J gene TRBJ2-7; D not certain. Germline V gene sequence: CDR1 DFQATT, CDR2 SNEGSKA (reference sequence). Trimming shortened V by 3 bases and J by 3 bases, and 12 bases separated the two germline ends. The CDR3 has 13 residues. CDR3 residues: CSASSIKLYEQYF. CDR3 coding DNA: TGCAGTGCTAGTAGCATAAAGCTCTACGAGCAGTACTTC.

The table lists this clone with a count of one. The genes are TRBV7-2 and TRBJ2-7; 10 positions agree with TRBD2. V gave up 5 bases and J gave up 7 bases; unmatched junction bases: 11. Germline CDR1 is SGHTA and CDR2 is FQGNSA. The CDR3 has 15 residues. CDR3 protein: CASSTRAGGPSEQYF. The DNA for the CDR3 is TGTGCCAGCAGCACCAGAGCGGGAGGGCCGAGTGAGCAGTACTTC.

J is TRBJ2-2 and V is TRBV6-1; maybe TRBD2 (7 bases). Germline values: CDR1 MNHNS, CDR2 SASEGT. V lost 10 bases and J lost 0, with 24 bases in between. This CDR3 region has 18 residues. In nucleotides, the CDR3 is TGTGCCACCACTGGGAGGGGAGGGCAGGGGCCGAACACCGGGGAGCTGTTTTTT. Its protein is CATTGRGGQGPNTGELFF.

The chain is built from TRBV7-8 and TRBJ2-7; D is possibly TRBD1 (6 bases). V was trimmed by 2 bases and J by 3 bases, leaving 11 bases between them. The V gene's germline CDR1 is SGHVS and CDR2 FQNEAQ. This CDR3 contains 14 residues. The CDR3, as DNA: TGTGCCAGCAGCTTATACAGGGAGCGCTACGAGCAGTACTTC. Amino acids: CASSLYRERYEQYF.

V and J are TRBV6-1 and TRBJ1-2, with no clear D. V lost 3 bases and J 8 bases, leaving 19 bases between the germline ends. Per germline, CDR1 MNHNS and CDR2 SASEGT. CDR3 length equals 15 residues. For the CDR3, the DNA is TGTGCCAGCAGTGATAGAGTCCGGGCGTTGGGGGGCTACACCTTC. Its protein product is CASSDRVRALGGYTF.

The V gene is TRBV24-1, the J gene TRBJ2-7; TRBD2 aligns across 13 bases. This CDR3 is built from 17 residues. Germline trimming cut 4 bases from V and 3 bases from J; bases unmatched to any gene: 8. Looked up from germline, CDR1 is KGHDR and CDR2 is SFDVKD. The CDR3 DNA reads TGTGCCACCAGTGAAGCTGGACTAGCGGGAGCCCGCTACGAGCAGTACTTC. Protein sequence: CATSEAGLAGARYEQYF.

Of note for this clone: A much larger clone differs by one base, so this may be a read error. The chain joins TRBV11-2 to TRBJ2-1, with TRBD2 matching 8 bases. The CDR3 totals 16 residues. Germline lookup yields CDR1 SGHAT and CDR2 FQNNGV. The CDR3: CASSSTSESSYNGQFF. The CDR3 region has the DNA TGTGCCAGCAGCTCGACTAGCGAAAGCTCCTACAATGGGCAGTTCTTC.

The chain couples TRBV20-1 to TRBJ1-3; no firm D call. Germline V CDR1 and CDR2: DFQATT, SNEGSKA (reference sequence). Trimming took off 2 bases at V and 0 bases at J, with 17 bases between the two ends. The CDR3 loop spans 17 amino acids. As DNA, the CDR3 is TGCAGTGCTAGAAGTGTAGACTCCCCGAGCTCTGGAAACACCATATATTTT. Translated, it gives CSARSVDSPSSGNTIYF.

This chain joins TRBV6-2 or TRBV6-3 and TRBJ2-1; D remains ambiguous. CDR1 is MNHEY, CDR2 SVGEGT, per germline. The CDR3 loop spans 12 amino acids. Trimming removed 5 bases at V and 13 bases at J, with 15 bases between. CDR3 coding DNA: TGTGCCAGCAGTCTCCTGACGGGTTATCAGTTCTTC. The encoded protein is CASSLLTGYQFF.

This chain joins TRBV20-1 and TRBJ1-2; possibly TRBD1 for D (5 bases). Trimming cost V 6 bases and J 4 bases, with 21 bases left between them. Germline V CDR1 and CDR2: DFQATT, SNEGSKA (reference sequence). The CDR3 runs to 15 residues. This CDR3 reads CSAEHGTVLSYGYTF. CDR3 DNA: TGCAGTGCGGAACACGGGACGGTCCTTAGCTATGGCTACACCTTC.

The V and J genes are TRBV7-9 and TRBJ1-1; TRBD1 matches 7 bases. V shed 5 bases, J shed 1 base, and the junction held 4 bases outside the gene matches. Germline lookup yields CDR1 SEHNR and CDR2 FQNEAQ (reference sequence). The CDR3 length is 14 residues. CDR3 DNA: TGTGCCAGCAGCCCGGACAGGAAGAACACTGAAGCTTTCTTT. Amino acids: CASSPDRKNTEAFF.

The chain uses TRBV6-2 or TRBV6-3 and TRBJ2-2, with a weak D call TRBD1 (5 bases). The V gene's germline CDR1 is MNHEY and CDR2 SVGEGT. Deletions cut 8 bases from V and 3 bases from J, with 16 bases between. The CDR3 is made up of 15 amino acids. CDR3: CASQIHRPDTGELFF. The CDR3 DNA sequence: TGTGCCAGCCAAATCCACAGGCCGGACACCGGGGAGCTGTTTTTT.

The CDR3 loop reads CASSPMDRDNEQFF. The CDR3, as DNA: TGTGCCAGCAGTCCAATGGACAGGGACAATGAGCAGTTCTTC. V and J are TRBV12-3 or TRBV12-4 and TRBJ2-1, with 8 nucleotides matching TRBD1. This CDR3 region has 14 residues. Unmatched junction bases numbered 5, after V lost 5 bases and J lost 5 bases.

Comments on this clone: At one end, the junction sequence differs from germline, possibly due to a read error. The chain couples TRBV10-2 to TRBJ2-5; 7 nucleotides match TRBD2. CDR1 and CDR2 from the germline V gene are WSHSY and SAAADI. The CDR3 consists of 11 residues. CDR3 nucleotides: TGTGCAGCGGGGAGGGGTGAGACCCAGTACTTC. It is translated as CAAGRGETQYF.

This clone was detected only a few times. The CDR3 region has the DNA TGTGCCAGCAGCCCGCCGGCAGGGTGGTACGAGCAGTACTTC. This sequence encodes CASSPPAGWYEQYF. This chain connects TRBV12-3 or TRBV12-4 to TRBJ2-7; D is perhaps TRBD1 (5 bases). Between the trimmed V and J ends, which lost 6 bases and 4 bases, there was a span of 16 bases. CDR3 length: 14 residues.

This clone has a handful of counts. This sequence joins TRBV7-2 and TRBJ2-2; a possible D gene is TRBD1 (6 bases). V gave up 0 bases and J gave up 8 bases, with 10 bases separating them. The CDR3 spans 14 residues. The germline CDR1 and CDR2 sequences are SGHTA and FQGNSA. In nucleotides, the CDR3 is TGTGCCAGCAGCTTAGCGACAGGTTCGGGGGAGCTGTTTTTT. It is translated as CASSLATGSGELFF.

The V call is TRBV27, the J call TRBJ2-7; 9 bases are shared with TRBD2. The V and J ends lost 2 bases and 2 bases, in that order; junction bases with no gene match: 4. Germline V CDR1 and CDR2: MNHEY, SMNVEV (reference sequence). CDR3 length: 15 residues. CDR3: CASSLRGLAPYEQYF. The DNA of the CDR3 is TGTGCCAGCAGTTTACGAGGACTAGCGCCCTACGAGCAGTACTTC.

This clone was detected a few times. In DNA, the CDR3 is TGTGCCAGCAGGACCGGGCAGGGGGGAGATGGCTACACCTTC. Protein sequence: CASRTGQGGDGYTF. The rearrangement uses TRBV12-3 or TRBV12-4 and TRBJ1-2, with 7 bases that match TRBD1. The CDR3 consists of 14 residues. Losses at the gene ends were 6 bases for V and 6 bases for J; bases not matched to a gene: 10.

This clone was seen more than once but under ten times. The V call is TRBV12-3 or TRBV12-4, the J call TRBJ1-1, with a weak D call TRBD1 (6 bases). Between the trimmed V and J ends, which lost 3 bases and 3 bases, there was a span of 14 bases. This CDR3 contains 15 residues. The CDR3 coding sequence is TGTGCCAGCAGTTTTGTGGGGGCCGGGGACACTGAAGCTTTCTTT. This translates into CASSFVGAGDTEAFF.

V usage is TRBV20-1 and J usage is TRBJ1-5, with a tentative D call TRBD1 (5 bases). V was pared by 3 bases and J by 3 bases, with 9 bases between. Germline CDR1 reads DFQATT; CDR2 reads SNEGSKA (reference sequence). The CDR3 extends over 13 amino acids. Here the CDR3 DNA reads TGCAGTGCTAGGGCAGGGTACAATCAGCCCCAGCATTTT. It yields the protein CSARAGYNQPQHF.

The chain links TRBV18 to TRBJ2-6; D is ambiguous. Germline-derived CDR1 and CDR2 are KGHSH and LQKENI. CDR3 length: 15 residues. Trimming removed 2 bases from V and 0 bases from J, with 5 bases in between. Written as DNA, the CDR3 is TGTGCCAGCTCACCATGGCGCTCTGGGGCCAACGTCCTGACTTTC. Translating gives CASSPWRSGANVLTF.

This clone was seen more than once but under ten times. J is TRBJ2-7 and V is TRBV27; TRBD2 matches 13 bases. The CDR3 runs to 15 residues. Trimming took 6 bases from V and 0 from J; bases not matched to a gene: 2. The germline V gene has CDR1 MNHEY and CDR2 SMNVEV (reference sequence). The CDR3 spells CASRGLAGTSYEQYF. CDR3 in DNA: TGTGCCAGCAGGGGACTAGCGGGAACCTCCTACGAGCAGTACTTC.

The chain carries TRBV7-6 and TRBJ2-5; TRBD1 might be the D (5 bases). CDR1 is SGHVS and CDR2 is FNYEAQ in the germline V gene. The CDR3 spans 16 residues. Trimming pared 2 bases from V and 0 bases from J, leaving 13 bases between. CDR3 amino acids: CASSLYAGSNQETQYF. The DNA of the CDR3 is TGTGCCAGCAGCTTATATGCAGGGTCGAACCAAGAGACCCAGTACTTC.

The chain employs TRBV5-1 and TRBJ1-2; no reliable D call. The CDR3 is made up of 13 amino acids. V was shortened by 0 bases and J by 1 base, with 4 bases between the two germline ends. Germline assignment: CDR1 SGHRS and CDR2 YFSETQ. In DNA, the CDR3 is TGCGCCAGCAGCTTGGGCGTTAACTATGGCTACACCTTC. Translation gives CASSLGVNYGYTF.